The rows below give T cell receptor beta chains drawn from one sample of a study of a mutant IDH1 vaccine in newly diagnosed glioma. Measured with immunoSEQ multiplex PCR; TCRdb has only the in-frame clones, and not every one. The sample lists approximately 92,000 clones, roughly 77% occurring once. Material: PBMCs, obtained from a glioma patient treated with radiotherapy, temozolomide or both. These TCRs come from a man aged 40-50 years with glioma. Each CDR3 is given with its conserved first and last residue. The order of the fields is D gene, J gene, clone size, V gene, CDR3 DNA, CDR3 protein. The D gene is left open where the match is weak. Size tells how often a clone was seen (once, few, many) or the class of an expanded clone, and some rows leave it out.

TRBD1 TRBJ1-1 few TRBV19 TGTGCCAGTAACGACAGGGGAGGAACTGAAGCTTTCTTT CASNDRGGTEAFF
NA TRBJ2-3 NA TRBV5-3 TGTGCCAGAAGCTGGTCCTCTCGGGGGTTCACAGATACGCAGTATTTT CARSWSSRGFTDTQYF
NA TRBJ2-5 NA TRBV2 TGTGCCAGCAGTGAAGTCAAGGGCCGGGAGACCCAGTACTTC CASSEVKGRETQYF
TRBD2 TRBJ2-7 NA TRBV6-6 TGTGCCAGTTATAAAACCCTAGCGGGAGTCTACGAGCAGTACTTC CASYKTLAGVYEQYF
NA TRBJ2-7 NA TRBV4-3 TGCGCCAGCAGCCAAGAATGGCTCCCGCCGAGCTCCTACGAGCAGTACTTC CASSQEWLPPSSYEQYF
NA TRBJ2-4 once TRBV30 TGTGCCTTCCGGACCTGGGGGGACATTCAGTACTTC CAFRTWGDIQYF
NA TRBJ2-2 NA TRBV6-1 TGTGCCAGCAGTGAAGTTTATCCCGGGGAGCTGTTTTTT CASSEVYPGELFF
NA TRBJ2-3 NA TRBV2 TGTGCCAGCAGTGTCGAGGTAGTCACAGATACGCAGTATTTT CASSVEVVTDTQYF
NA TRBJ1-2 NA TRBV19 TGTGCCAGTAGTATAAGGACGGGTGGCAGCTATGGCTACACCTTC CASSIRTGGSYGYTF
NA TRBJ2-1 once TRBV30 TGTGCCTGGAGCCAGGGTGAGCAGTTCTTC CAWSQGEQFF
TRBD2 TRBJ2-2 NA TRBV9 TGTGCCAGCAGCGTAGCGGGACTAGCGGGGGTACACGGGGAGCTGTTTTTT CASSVAGLAGVHGELFF
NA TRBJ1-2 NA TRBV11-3 TGTGCCAGCAGCTTAGCGGGCTACACCTTC CASSLAGYTF
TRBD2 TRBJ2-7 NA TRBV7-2 TGTGCCAGCAGCTTATATGCTAGCGGGGGAAACTACGAGCAGTACTTC CASSLYASGGNYEQYF
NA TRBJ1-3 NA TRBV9 TGTGCCAGCAGCGCACCGGGACACCACTCTGGAAACACCATATATTTT CASSAPGHHSGNTIYF
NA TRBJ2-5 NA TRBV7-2 TGTGCCAGCAGCTTCAGGGGTCGGGAGACCCAGTACTTC CASSFRGRETQYF
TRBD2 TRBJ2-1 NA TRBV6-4 TGTGCCAGCAGTGACTCGGGCGGGAGGGCCAATGAGCAGTTCTTC CASSDSGGRANEQFF
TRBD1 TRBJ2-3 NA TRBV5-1 TGCGCCAGCAGCCTCGGACAGGGGTCGGGGACGCAGTATTTT CASSLGQGSGTQYF
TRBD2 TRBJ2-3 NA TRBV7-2 TGTGCCAGCAGCCCACCTATAGCGGGAGGTCAGGAAGATACGCAGTATTTT CASSPPIAGGQEDTQYF
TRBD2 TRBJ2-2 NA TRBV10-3 TGTGCCATCAGGGCTAGCGGGAGGGCGAACACCGGGGAGCTGTTTTTT CAIRASGRANTGELFF
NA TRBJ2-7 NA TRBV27 TGTGCCAGTGGCGGAAGATACTCCTACGAGCAGTACTTC CASGGRYSYEQYF
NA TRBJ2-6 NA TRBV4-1 TGCGCCAGCAGCCAAGTGTTAAGTCGCGGGTCCTACTCTGGGGCCAACGTCCTGACTTTC CASSQVLSRGSYSGANVLTF
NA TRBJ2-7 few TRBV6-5 TGTGCCAGCAGACTGGGCAGGGTGGTCTACGAGCAGTACTTC CASRLGRVVYEQYF
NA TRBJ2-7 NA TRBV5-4 TGTGCCAGCAGCTCGACCCTAACCTCCTACGAGCAGTACTTC CASSSTLTSYEQYF
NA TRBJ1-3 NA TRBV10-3 TGTGCCATCAGTGAGTCAGGCCATGGGTTACAGGGTACTGGAAACACCATATATTTT CAISESGHGLQGTGNTIYF
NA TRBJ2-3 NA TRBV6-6 TGTGCCAGCAGTTACTGGGTAGCCCAGACAGATACGCAGTATTTT CASSYWVAQTDTQYF